Listed below are T cell receptor beta chains from one sample, sequenced in a study of blood T cell repertoires in COVID-19. Only in-frame clones appear in the TCRdb table, and some are missing; sequencing was by immunoSEQ multiplex PCR. The sample yields 200,000 to 250,000 clones, roughly 89% seen once. The sequenced sample consisted of PBMCs or T cells enriched from blood (not recorded which). The origin of the receptors is a man aged 25 to 40 who had been exposed to COVID-19. CDR3s include the opening cysteine and the closing phenylalanine or tryptophan. The D gene is left open where the match is weak.

TRBJ1-5,TRBD1,TRBV2,TGTGCCAGCAGTGCACAGGGGTTCCTGAATCAGCCCCAGCATTTT,CASSAQGFLNQPQHF
TRBJ2-1,-,TRBV12-5,TGTGCTAGTGGTTTGGGACAGAACAATGAGCAGTTCTTC,CASGLGQNNEQFF
TRBJ2-7,-,TRBV5-4,TGTGCCAGCAGCTTCCCGGGGTACGACTACGAGCAGTACTTC,CASSFPGYDYEQYF
TRBJ1-2,-,TRBV3-1/TRBV3-2,TGTGCCAGCAGCCAGGGGCAGGGCGGCTACACCTTC,CASSQGQGGYTF
TRBJ2-5,-,TRBV4-1,TGCGCCAGCAGCCAAGATCCCCCCCGGAGGGTGACCCAGTACTTC,CASSQDPPRRVTQYF
TRBJ2-1,-,TRBV10-1,TGCGCCAGCAGTCCTACTAGCGAGCAGTTCTTC,CASSPTSEQFF
TRBJ2-1,TRBD1,TRBV5-1,TGCGCCAGCAACAGGGGAGAGGCGAATGAGCAGTTCTTC,CASNRGEANEQFF
TRBJ2-2,-,TRBV11-3,TGTGCCAGCAGCGAGCGGAGATCCACCGGGGAGCTGTTTTTT,CASSERRSTGELFF
TRBJ2-3,TRBD2,TRBV5-4,TGTGCCAGCAGCCCGGGCGCGGGGGCAGATACGCAGTATTTT,CASSPGAGADTQYF
TRBJ2-1,-,TRBV7-9,TGTGCCAGCAGCTACCGACAGGCCTACAATGAGCAGTTCTTC,CASSYRQAYNEQFF